A selection of T cell receptor beta chains follows, all from one sample in a study of CD8+ T cells in alopecia areata. Clones were read by immunoSEQ multiplex PCR, and TCRdb kept only the in-frame ones, dropping some. The table records about 270,000 clones, over 45% of them present only once. The sample was CD4+ T cells sorted from blood, taken around week 52, from a patient treated with tofacitinib. The source is a human donor with alopecia areata. The CDR3 runs from the conserved cysteine through the conserved F or W. D genes are given only for firm matches. The size field is filled for only some rows; it gives once, few, many or a size class.

size: few
D: .
J: TRBJ2-1
V: TRBV4-3
DNA: TGCGCCAGCAGCCAATCTGCAGGCTACAATGAGCAGTTCTTC
CDR3: CASSQSAGYNEQFF

size: few
D: .
J: TRBJ1-5
V: TRBV29-1
DNA: TGCAGCGTTGGGGGTACCCCACAACAGCCCCAGCATTTT
CDR3: CSVGGTPQQPQHF

size: few
D: .
J: TRBJ2-1
V: TRBV29-1
DNA: TGCAGCGTTGAAGGCAGATACAATGAGCAGTTCTTC
CDR3: CSVEGRYNEQFF

size: .
D: .
J: TRBJ1-1
V: TRBV5-6
DNA: TGTGCCAGCAGCGGCCGGGGCCTTGGGACTGAAGCTTTCTTT
CDR3: CASSGRGLGTEAFF

size: .
D: .
J: TRBJ2-7
V: TRBV2
DNA: TGTGCCAGCAGTGAAGAGAGGGGCTACGAGCAGTACTTC
CDR3: CASSEERGYEQYF

size: .
D: .
J: TRBJ1-6
V: TRBV25-1
DNA: TGTGCCAGCACAGTGGGGGGCTCACCCCTCCACTTT
CDR3: CASTVGGSPLHF

size: .
D: TRBD2
J: TRBJ2-1
V: TRBV9
DNA: TGTGCCAGCAGCGTAGAAATAGCGGGGTTCTACAATGAGCAGTTCTTC
CDR3: CASSVEIAGFYNEQFF

size: once
D: TRBD2
J: TRBJ2-5
V: TRBV5-1
DNA: TGCGCCAGCACAGCGGGGGGGACCCAAGAGACCCAGTACTTC
CDR3: CASTAGGTQETQYF

size: .
D: .
J: TRBJ2-3
V: TRBV30
DNA: TGTGCCTGGAGTGTAGGGACCGGGAGTAGGGATACGCAGTATTTT
CDR3: CAWSVGTGSRDTQYF

size: few
D: .
J: TRBJ2-5
V: TRBV29-1
DNA: TGCAGCGTTGAGGCCGGGGAGACCCAGTACTTC
CDR3: CSVEAGETQYF

size: .
D: .
J: TRBJ2-6
V: TRBV2
DNA: TGTGCCAGCGGCCTTCTGAGCTCTGGGGCCAACGTCCTGACTTTC
CDR3: CASGLLSSGANVLTF

size: .
D: .
J: TRBJ2-7
V: TRBV5-1
DNA: TGCGCCAGCAGTATCTCGGGGGCCAGGGTCCACGAGCAGTACTTC
CDR3: CASSISGARVHEQYF

size: .
D: .
J: TRBJ1-1
V: TRBV30
DNA: TGTGCCTGGAGTGGCAGAACCATGAACACTGAAGCTTTCTTT
CDR3: CAWSGRTMNTEAFF

size: once
D: TRBD1
J: TRBJ1-5
V: TRBV30
DNA: TGTGCCTGGAGTCCTACGGACAGGGCGCTCACCAATCAGCCCCAGCATTTT
CDR3: CAWSPTDRALTNQPQHF

size: .
D: TRBD2
J: TRBJ2-5
V: TRBV4-2
DNA: TGTGCCAGCAGCCAAGAAGCCCTAGGACGGGGGGGCCTCGGGACCCAGTACTTC
CDR3: CASSQEALGRGGLGTQYF

size: once
D: .
J: TRBJ2-7
V: TRBV30
DNA: TGTGCCTGGGCCCCCCCCGGTCGCGAGCCCTACGAGCAGTACTTC
CDR3: CAWAPPGREPYEQYF

size: .
D: .
J: TRBJ2-7
V: TRBV14
DNA: TGTGCCAGCAGCCAAGATCTAGGCAACGAGCAGTACTTC
CDR3: CASSQDLGNEQYF

size: .
D: .
J: TRBJ1-2
V: TRBV5-6
DNA: TGTGCCAGCAGCCCCGGGACACGGTCTAACTATGGCTACACCTTC
CDR3: CASSPGTRSNYGYTF

size: once
D: .
J: TRBJ1-2
V: TRBV9
DNA: TGTGCCAGCAGCGTAGGTGATGGCTACACCTTC
CDR3: CASSVGDGYTF

size: .
D: .
J: TRBJ2-1
V: TRBV10-3
DNA: TGTGCCACGGAAAATAATGACGGCTATGAGCAGTTCTTC
CDR3: CATENNDGYEQFF

size: few
D: .
J: TRBJ1-4
V: TRBV4-2
DNA: TGTGCCAGCAGCCAAGCGGCGGCTAATGAAAAACTGTTTTTT
CDR3: CASSQAAANEKLFF

size: .
D: .
J: TRBJ1-1
V: TRBV4-3
DNA: TGCGCCAGCAGCGTGACGACGGGCGCGGACACTGAAGCTTTCTTT
CDR3: CASSVTTGADTEAFF

size: .
D: .
J: TRBJ1-6
V: TRBV2
DNA: TGTGCCAGCACCCTACTACAGGGCAGCCTCTATAATTCACCCCTCCACTTT
CDR3: CASTLLQGSLYNSPLHF

size: .
D: .
J: TRBJ2-3
V: TRBV5-1
DNA: TGCGCCAGCAGCTCGGGGCTGCAGGGGGGACTGAGCACAGATACGCAGTATTTT
CDR3: CASSSGLQGGLSTDTQYF